This paragraph reports one T cell receptor beta chain. Original handling: Scientists estimated how many nucleated cells there were by amplifying reference gene primers. Clones were read by immunoSEQ multiplex PCR, and TCRdb kept only the in-frame ones, dropping some. The V and J calls and clone size are taken from that table; D and trimming were inferred from the DNA. The sample carries around 99,000 clones, about 79% recorded once. The entry originates in a study of blood T cell repertoires in COVID-19. Study details: Acute and convalescent COVID-19 specimens originated in the United States, Italy and Spain. The analysed material was cDNA or gDNA that came from T cells, B-cell-depleted T cells, or PBMCs.

This CDR3 is built from 16 residues. Germline lookup yields CDR1 SEHNR and CDR2 FQNEAQ (reference sequence). J lost 6 bases, V lost 0 bases, and 9 bases had no gene match. The gene calls are TRBV7-9 and TRBJ2-7; 9 nucleotides agree with TRBD2. This clonotype was sampled from an elderly woman with active or convalescent COVID-19. Sequenced sample: peripheral blood. CDR3 amino acids: CASSLAGVRTSAEQYF. In nucleotides, the CDR3 is TGTGCCAGCAGCTTAGCGGGTGTGCGGACTAGCGCCGAGCAGTACTTC.